This is a list of T cell receptor beta chains from one sample in a study of beta chain features in type 1 diabetes. Produced via immunoSEQ multiplex PCR; TCRdb's table is partial and in-frame only. The profile shows roughly 150,000 clones, approximately 10% of them singletons. The sequenced material came from central memory CD4+ T cells from blood. These receptors all come from a young man with type 1 diabetes. Both conserved end residues are part of each CDR3. The D gene is left open where the match is weak. Expanded clones are given a class, and other clones once, few, many or no size at all.

J | D | V | size | length | DNA | CDR3
TRBJ2-2 | NA | TRBV11-2 | many | 14 | TGTGCCAGCAGCTATACAGGAAGGGCCGGGGAGCTGTTTTTT | CASSYTGRAGELFF
TRBJ2-5 | TRBD2 | TRBV19 | few | 12 | TGTGCCAGTAGCCAGCGGGAGGAGACCCAGTACTTC | CASSQREETQYF
TRBJ2-1 | NA | TRBV2 | NA | 15 | TGTGCCAGCAGTGAATCTAGTGATGGTCGCATTGAGCAGTTCTTC | CASSESSDGRIEQFF
TRBJ2-1 | NA | TRBV20-1 | NA | 11 | TGCAGTGAACAGCGGAACAATGAGCAGTTCTTC | CSEQRNNEQFF
TRBJ2-1 | TRBD2 | TRBV7-2 | many | 15 | TGTGCCAGCAGCTTAGCGACTAGCGGTTACAATGAGCAGTTCTTC | CASSLATSGYNEQFF
TRBJ2-1 | TRBD1 | TRBV15 | NA | 12 | TGTGCCACCAGCGTCGACAGGGGTGAGCAGTTCTTC | CATSVDRGEQFF
TRBJ1-2 | TRBD1 | TRBV23-1 | few | 16 | TGCGCCAGCAGTCATTATAAGGGGGCGATATCAACAGGCTACACCTTC | CASSHYKGAISTGYTF
TRBJ2-7 | NA | TRBV28 | NA | 13 | TGTGCCAGCAGTTCGGTGGCAGCGAGTGAGCAGTACTTC | CASSSVAASEQYF
TRBJ2-2 | NA | TRBV18 | NA | 16 | TGTGCCAGCTCACCTTCAGCCCAGGCGAACACCGGGGAGCTGTTTTTT | CASSPSAQANTGELFF
TRBJ2-1 | NA | TRBV7-2 | NA | 14 | TGTGCCAGCAGCTTGAGTCCTAGCATAAATGAGCAGTTCTTC | CASSLSPSINEQFF
TRBJ2-1 | TRBD2 | TRBV9 | NA | 16 | TGTGCCAGCAGCCCCACCTCGGGACTAGTGATCAATGAGCAGTTCTTC | CASSPTSGLVINEQFF
TRBJ2-4 | NA | TRBV28 | NA | 17 | TGTGCCAGCAGTTTATTCGGGTCGCTTAGTACCAAAAACATTCAGTACTTC | CASSLFGSLSTKNIQYF
TRBJ2-1 | TRBD2 | TRBV5-5 | NA | 14 | TGCGCCAGCAGCCAAGGTCTAGCGGGAGGTGGGCAGTTCTTC | CASSQGLAGGGQFF
TRBJ2-1 | NA | TRBV11-2 | NA | 14 | TGTGCCAGCAGCCCTCAGCGGGCACGGGATGAGCAGTTCTTC | CASSPQRARDEQFF
TRBJ1-2 | TRBD1 | TRBV20-1 | few | 11 | TGCAGTGCCGGACAGGGTTATGGCTACACCTTC | CSAGQGYGYTF
TRBJ2-1 | TRBD1 | TRBV4-1 | few | 17 | TGCGCCAGCAGCCAGGGACCGGGACAGGATAACTACAATGAGCAGTTCTTC | CASSQGPGQDNYNEQFF
TRBJ2-7 | TRBD1 | TRBV6-5 | few | 13 | TGTGCCAGCACCCAGCGGACAGGGAGCGAGCAGTACTTC | CASTQRTGSEQYF
TRBJ2-1 | NA | TRBV10-3 | few | 14 | TGTGCCATCAGTGCTGACGGGTCCTACAATGAGCAGTTCTTC | CAISADGSYNEQFF
TRBJ2-7 | NA | TRBV6-6 | few | 11 | TGTGCCAGCAGTATCACTCGCGAGCAGTACTTC | CASSITREQYF
TRBJ2-1 | TRBD2 | TRBV6-5 | NA | 14 | TGTGCCAGCAGTTCAGGACTAGCCTACAATGAGCAGTTCTTC | CASSSGLAYNEQFF
TRBJ2-7 | TRBD2 | TRBV5-8 | NA | 13 | TGTGCCAGCTTTAGCGGGATTAGCTACGAGCAGTACTTC | CASFSGISYEQYF
TRBJ2-3 | TRBD2 | TRBV2 | many | 14 | TGTGCCAGCAGTATCGGGGGGAGCACAGATACGCAGTATTTT | CASSIGGSTDTQYF
TRBJ2-6 | NA | TRBV4-3 | many | 18 | TGCGCCAGCAGCCAAGATCAGCTCACAGTCTCTGGGGCCAACGTCCTGACTTTC | CASSQDQLTVSGANVLTF
TRBJ2-3 | TRBD2 | TRBV5-1 | NA | 16 | TGCGCCAGCAGCCGAGGACTAGCGGGAGAGGTGGATACGCAGTATTTT | CASSRGLAGEVDTQYF